This passage covers 14 T cell receptor beta chains from one sample sequenced in a study of T cells after yellow fever vaccination. Using its own MiXCR run on the 5' RACE reads, TCRdb lists one record per CDR3 protein. The repertoire holds over 150,000 distinct CDR3 sequences, around 7.2% seen once, with approximately 2.5% in the top ten. The material was CD4+ T cells sorted from PBMCs, obtained 4 to 6 days after the first yellow fever vaccination. Every receptor here comes from a man between 18 and 35 years old who received the YFV17D yellow fever vaccine.

The CDR3 protein is CASSQLTIQFF. The CDR3 nucleotides are TGCGCCAGCAGCCAACTTACAATCCAGTTCTTC. This chain joins TRBV4-1 and TRBJ2-1; D gene unclear. The CDR3 is 11 amino acids. Trimming shortened V by 2 bases and J by 13 bases, and 9 bases separated the two germline ends. Germline V gives CDR1 MGHRA, CDR2 YSYEKL.

Ten or more counts support this clonotype. The gene calls are TRBV5-1 and TRBJ2-1; a possible D gene is TRBD1 (5 bases). Trimming pared 0 bases from V and 8 bases from J, leaving 15 bases between. This CDR3 contains 15 residues. CDR1 is SGHRS and CDR2 is YFSETQ in the germline V gene. CDR3 in DNA: TGCGCCAGCAGCTTGGCCAGCAGGGTTGGCGATGAGCAGTTCTTC. Protein: CASSLASRVGDEQFF.

The DNA for the CDR3 is TGCGCCAGCAGCTCGGCGACAGGGACCATTGAAGAGACCCAGTACTTC. Translated, it gives CASSSATGTIEETQYF. This chain uses TRBV5-1 with TRBJ2-5; 7 bases are a match to TRBD1. Losses at the gene ends were 3 bases for V and 3 bases for J; bases not matched to a gene: 11. Looked up from germline, CDR1 is SGHRS and CDR2 is YFSETQ. CDR3 length equals 16 residues.

This clonotype was observed a few times. This sequence joins TRBV2 and TRBJ2-3, with D hard to call. The CDR3 length is 12 residues. Germline CDR1 reads SNHLY; CDR2 reads FYNNEI. Deletions cut 6 bases from V and 4 bases from J, with 8 bases between. In DNA, the CDR3 is TGTGCCAGCAGAGAAAGGGCAGATACGCAGTATTTT. Translation: CASRERADTQYF.

The table lists this clonotype with many counts. The rearrangement uses TRBV6-2 or TRBV6-3 and TRBJ1-2; D is undetermined. Germline V CDR1 and CDR2: MNHEY, SVGEGT. This CDR3 is built from 12 residues. V was pared by 3 bases and J by 3 bases, with 5 bases between. CDR3 in amino acids: CASSYTDYGYTF. CDR3 DNA sequence: TGTGCCAGCAGTTATACAGACTATGGCTACACCTTC.

This clonotype was seen ten or more times. This chain uses TRBV7-2 with TRBJ2-7, with D maybe TRBD1 (6 bases). The germline gives CDR1 SGHTA, CDR2 FQGNSA. This CDR3 has 17 residues. V lost 2 bases, J lost 2 bases, and 19 bases lay in between. The DNA of the CDR3 is TGTGCCAGCAGCTTACCGCAAACAGGGCCGACCACCTACGAGCAGTACTTC. Protein: CASSLPQTGPTTYEQYF.

This clonotype was observed a few times. This sequence joins TRBV3-1 and TRBJ2-1, with D perhaps TRBD1 (6 bases). The germline gives CDR1 LGHDT, CDR2 YNNKEL (reference sequence). V shed 3 bases and J shed 7 bases, with 16 bases lying between them. This CDR3 contains 15 residues. The CDR3 DNA reads as TGTGCCAGCAGCCAGAGATCAGGGGATTCGAATGAGCAGTTCTTC. It is translated as CASSQRSGDSNEQFF.

This clonotype was recorded a few times. This chain uses TRBV20-1 with TRBJ2-5; D is uncertain. This CDR3 has 15 residues. V lost 0 bases to trimming and J lost 2 bases, with 13 bases between them. CDR1 DFQATT and CDR2 SNEGSKA come from the germline V gene (reference sequence). This CDR3 is CSARDRGTAQETQYF. DNA of the CDR3: TGCAGTGCTAGAGATCGAGGAACAGCACAAGAGACCCAGTACTTC.

This clonotype was seen only a few times. This chain joins TRBV7-9 and TRBJ1-2; unclear D gene. The CDR3 has 15 amino acids. V was pared by 5 bases and J by 1 base, with 14 bases between. CDR1 is SEHNR, CDR2 FQNEAQ, per germline (reference sequence). The CDR3: CASSPLAGYNYGYTF. The CDR3 DNA reads TGTGCCAGCAGCCCCCTCGCCGGGTATAACTATGGCTACACCTTC.

In this sample, this clonotype turned up a few times. CDR3 amino acids: CASSLRDRVVNTEAFF. In nucleotides, the CDR3 is TGTGCCAGCAGCTTGCGGGACAGGGTAGTGAACACTGAAGCTTTCTTT. The gene calls are TRBV5-4 and TRBJ1-1; 9 bases agree with TRBD1. The CDR3 covers 16 residues. Per the germline V gene, CDR1 is SGHNT and CDR2 is YYREEE (reference sequence). With V trimmed by 1 base and J by 0 bases, 4 bases remained unmatched.

The table lists this clonotype with a few counts. The rearrangement uses TRBV12-3 or TRBV12-4 and TRBJ1-6; TRBD1 matches 9 bases. CDR3 length: 15 residues. The J segment lost 6 bases and the V segment lost 2 bases, leaving 2 bases of the junction unmatched. In DNA, the CDR3 is TGTGCCAGCAGTTTAACGACAGGGGGTAATTCACCCCTCCACTTT. It is translated as CASSLTTGGNSPLHF.

At least ten counts were recorded for this clonotype. V usage is TRBV6-2 or TRBV6-3 and J usage is TRBJ1-2; 7 positions agree with TRBD1. Germline assignment: CDR1 MNHEY and CDR2 SVGEGT. The ends lost 6 bases at V and 6 bases at J; junction bases unmatched: 10. This CDR3 is 14 amino acids long. CDR3: CASRGADRAHGYTF. The CDR3 region has the DNA TGTGCCAGCAGGGGAGCTGACAGGGCACATGGCTACACCTTC.

The rearrangement uses TRBV5-1 and TRBJ2-1; 7 positions match TRBD1. Germline CDR1 and CDR2: SGHRS and YFSETQ. This CDR3 has 14 amino acids. Trimming took 0 bases from V and 7 from J; bases not matched to a gene: 4. The CDR3 sequence: CASSLGDRANEQFF. Here the CDR3 DNA reads TGCGCCAGCAGCTTGGGCGACAGGGCAAATGAGCAGTTCTTC. Looking up the rest from reference TRBV5-1 and TRBJ2-1 gives the full variable domain: KAGVTQTPRYLIKTRGQQVTLSCSPISGHRSVSWYQQTPGQGLQFLFEYFSETQRNKGNFPGRFSGRQFSNSRSEMNVSTLELGDSALYLCASSLGDRANEQFFGPGTRLTVL.

There are many counts of this clonotype. This chain uses TRBV18 with TRBJ1-1, with D possibly being TRBD1 (5 bases). Trimming pared 2 bases from V and 4 bases from J, leaving 11 bases between. The germline V gene encodes CDR1 KGHSH and CDR2 LQKENI. CDR3 size: 14 residues. CDR3 sequence: CASSPGGRGTEAFF. The CDR3, as DNA: TGTGCCAGCTCACCAGGGGGGAGGGGCACTGAAGCTTTCTTT.